These 25 T cell receptor beta chains share one sample of origin, sequenced in a study of regulatory T cells in long-lasting Graves disease. The time point is: newly diagnosed GD, antithyroid drugs for less than 3 months. PBMC RNA served as the TCR library source. Relying on iRepertoire HTBI primers and Arm-PCR of CDR3 regions, the team built TCR beta libraries. TCRdb reprocessed the multiplex PCR reads with MiXCR, giving one entry per CDR3 protein. This sample has roughly 380,000 distinct CDR3 sequences, with roughly a sixth found just once. The specimen was peripheral blood mononuclear cells (PBMCs), collected at new diagnosis, from a patient treated with antithyroid drugs. All receptors derive from a female donor with Graves disease.

A remark on this clonotype: The junction departs from the called germline gene at one end, perhaps through a read error. The chain combines TRBV20-1 with TRBJ2-5, with no clear D. Looked up from germline, CDR1 is DFQATT and CDR2 is SNEGSKA (reference sequence). This CDR3 spans 11 amino acids. The CDR3 coding sequence is TGCAGTGGATGCCTCCAAGAGACCCAGTGCTTC. This translates into CSGCLQETQCF.

This clonotype has ten or more counts. The chain carries TRBV3-1 and TRBJ1-3; D is unresolved. CDR3 size: 13 residues. Trimming took 0 bases from V and 4 from J, leaving 4 bases between them. Germline V gene sequence: CDR1 LGHDT, CDR2 YNNKEL (reference sequence). CDR3 coding DNA: TGTGCCAGCAGCCAAGAGGCCGGAAACACCATATATTTT. Its translation is CASSQEAGNTIYF.

This clonotype has a count of ten or more. This chain uses TRBV20-1 with TRBJ1-4; 10 bases are shared with TRBD1. Germline V lookup: CDR1 DFQATT, CDR2 SNEGSKA (reference sequence). CDR3 length: 16 residues. The V segment lost 0 bases and the J segment 14 bases; nucleotides outside the gene matches: 15. CDR3 region: CSARDVVGDRGPTLFF. The CDR3, as DNA: TGCAGTGCTAGAGACGTGGTGGGGGACAGGGGCCCCACTCTGTTTTTT.

As concerns this clonotype: This likely traces to a read error, being one base from a far larger clone. V gene TRBV11-2 combines with J gene TRBJ1-1; D ambiguous. The CDR3 is made up of 14 amino acids. Looked up from germline, CDR1 is SGHAT and CDR2 is FQNNGV. CDR3 DNA sequence: TGTGCCAGCGGCTTAAGTGCAGGAGGGACTGAAGCTTTCTTT. Protein sequence: CASGLSAGGTEAFF. The full variable domain, its missing parts supplied by reference TRBV11-2 and TRBJ1-1, is EAGVAQSPRYKIIEKRQSVAFWCNPISGHATLYWYQQILGQGPKLLIQFQNNGVVDDSQLPKDRFSAERLKGVDSTLKIQPAKLEDSAVYLCASGLSAGGTEAFFGQGTRLTVV.

This clonotype has a count of ten or more. This chain's CDR3 is CASSDFGGGGKAFF. The CDR3 DNA reads as TGTGCCAGCAGCGACTTTGGAGGGGGGGGAAAAGCTTTCTTT. The genes are TRBV2 and TRBJ1-1, with D maybe TRBD1 (6 bases). Trimming stripped 6 bases from V and 9 bases from J, with 20 bases between. This CDR3 contains 14 residues. CDR1 is SNHLY and CDR2 is FYNNEI in the germline V gene.

Note on this clonotype: A read error may account for a junction end that differs from germline. The chain combines TRBV29-1 with TRBJ1-2; no clear D gene. Germline V gives CDR1 SQVTM, CDR2 ANQGSEA. The CDR3 consists of 11 residues. This CDR3 is CSVEGNYGYAF. The CDR3 DNA follows: TGCAGCGTTGAGGGCAACTATGGCTACGCCTTC.

This clonotype was observed many times. The V gene is TRBV20-1, the J gene TRBJ2-5; 7 nucleotides match TRBD2. Germline assignment: CDR1 DFQATT and CDR2 SNEGSKA (reference sequence). The V segment lost 1 base and the J segment 5 bases; nucleotides outside the gene matches: 13. The CDR3 spans 16 residues. The chain's CDR3 is CSARVPRSGIRETQYF. The CDR3 DNA is TGCAGTGCTAGAGTCCCCCGAAGCGGGATAAGGGAGACCCAGTACTTC.

There are many counts of this clonotype. The CDR3 DNA follows: TGTGCCAGCAGCTTGGGACTTCTGGGGTACGAGCAGTACTTC. Translating it yields CASSLGLLGYEQYF. The chain combines TRBV11-2 with TRBJ2-7; weak D call: TRBD2 (6 bases). V was clipped by 3 bases and J by 4 bases, with 13 bases between them. The CDR3 extends over 14 amino acids. Germline CDR1 reads SGHAT; CDR2 reads FQNNGV.

This clonotype came up many times. The chain has TRBV27 and TRBJ1-2, with D perhaps TRBD1 (6 bases). Trimming took 6 bases from V and 3 from J, leaving 20 bases between them. CDR1 is MNHEY and CDR2 is SMNVEV in the germline V gene (reference sequence). This CDR3 is built from 16 residues. CDR3 residues: CASSPLGGISHYGYTF. CDR3 coding DNA: TGTGCCAGCAGCCCACTTGGGGGCATCAGCCACTATGGCTACACCTTC.

In its sample, this clonotype was seen many times. The J gene is TRBJ2-7, the V gene TRBV30, with D unresolved. Germline CDR1 is GTSNPN and CDR2 is SVGIG (reference sequence). The CDR3 has 11 amino acids. The V gene lost 1 base and the J gene lost 3 bases, with 4 bases spanning the gap. For the CDR3, the DNA is TGTGCCTGGAGTGGCATCTACGAGCAGTACTTC. This codes for CAWSGIYEQYF.

This clonotype was counted ten times or more. The chain links TRBV27 to TRBJ1-5, with D uncertain. Per the germline V gene, CDR1 is MNHEY and CDR2 is SMNVEV (reference sequence). This CDR3 has 13 amino acids. V lost 3 bases and J 4 bases, leaving 7 bases between the germline ends. CDR3 amino acids: CASSLRVNQPQHF. CDR3 nucleotide sequence: TGTGCCAGCAGTTTGAGGGTTAATCAGCCCCAGCATTTT.

The sample holds many counts of this clonotype. J is TRBJ2-5 and V is TRBV20-1, with 9 nucleotides matching TRBD1. The CDR3 runs to 15 residues. V shed 6 bases, J shed 5 bases, and the junction held 13 bases outside the gene matches. Looked up from germline, CDR1 is DFQATT and CDR2 is SNEGSKA (reference sequence). This chain's CDR3 is CSAPSPGGQGETQYF. The CDR3 DNA reads TGCAGTGCCCCATCTCCCGGGGGACAGGGCGAGACCCAGTACTTC.

This clonotype was seen many times. The chain joins TRBV20-1 to TRBJ2-1, with TRBD2 matching over 14 bases. Unmatched junction bases numbered 10, after V lost 3 bases and J lost 0 bases. Germline-derived CDR1 and CDR2 are DFQATT and SNEGSKA (reference sequence). This CDR3 has 19 residues. CDR3 region: CSARTPGTSGSYSYNEQFF. The DNA of the CDR3 is TGCAGTGCTAGGACTCCCGGGACTAGCGGGAGTTACTCCTACAATGAGCAGTTCTTC.

At least ten counts were recorded for this clonotype. V is TRBV20-1 and J is TRBJ2-3; D unclear. CDR3 length: 18 residues. V was clipped by 0 bases and J by 2 bases, with 21 bases between them. The germline V gene has CDR1 DFQATT and CDR2 SNEGSKA (reference sequence). The CDR3 sequence: CSARDSLIVGTHTDTQYF. CDR3 coding DNA: TGCAGTGCTAGAGATTCCCTCATTGTGGGTACCCACACAGATACGCAGTATTTT.

This clonotype appeared many times. The rearrangement joins TRBV7-9 to TRBJ2-2; 11 bases match TRBD1. The CDR3 contains 18 residues. Trimming cost V 5 bases and J 5 bases; bases outside gene matches: 13. Germline CDR1 and CDR2: SEHNR and FQNEAQ (reference sequence). The CDR3 protein is CASSKPPGQGGETGELFF. The CDR3 DNA sequence: TGTGCCAGCAGCAAGCCCCCGGGACAGGGGGGAGAAACCGGGGAGCTGTTTTTT.

This clonotype came up many times. This chain links TRBV28 with TRBJ1-6; no clear D. This CDR3 is 15 amino acids long. V lost 10 bases and J 9 bases, leaving 22 bases between the germline ends. Germline CDR1 and CDR2: MDHEN and SYDVKM. The CDR3 DNA is TGTGCCACCTCCGGCCGGATGGTTAAATTTTCACCCCTCCACTTT. This encodes CATSGRMVKFSPLHF.

This clonotype occurred many times. The chain uses TRBV7-3 and TRBJ1-1, with a tentative D call TRBD1 (6 bases). Germline V gene data show CDR1 as SGHTA and CDR2 as FQGTGA. There are 13 residues in the CDR3. Trimming removed 5 bases at V and 11 bases at J, with 18 bases between. DNA of the CDR3: TGTGCCAGCAGCCCAAATCAACAGGGTTTGGCTTTCTTT. Translating gives CASSPNQQGLAFF.

There are many counts of this clonotype. This chain uses TRBV5-1 with TRBJ1-4; 10 positions agree with TRBD1. V lost 4 bases and J lost 5; bases outside the gene matches: 11. CDR1 is SGHRS, CDR2 YFSETQ, per germline. This CDR3 comprises 17 residues. CDR3 nucleotides: TGCGCCAGCAGCAACGGGACAGGGGTCAAGAAAAATGAAAAACTGTTTTTT. Amino acids: CASSNGTGVKKNEKLFF.

Many counts were recorded for this clonotype. The gene calls are TRBV28 and TRBJ2-5; 7 bases agree with TRBD2. CDR1 and CDR2 from the germline V gene are MDHEN and SYDVKM. The CDR3 covers 14 residues. Trimming took 3 bases from V and 5 from J; bases not matched to a gene: 6. Here the CDR3 reads CASSLVSRGETQYF. CDR3 bases: TGTGCCAGCAGTTTGGTCTCGCGGGGGGAGACCCAGTACTTC.

At least ten counts were recorded for this clonotype. The CDR3 protein is CSASPSGRTDTQYF. The DNA of the CDR3 is TGCAGTGCTAGCCCTAGCGGGAGGACAGATACGCAGTATTTT. The chain joins TRBV20-1 to TRBJ2-3; TRBD2 matches at 11 bases. CDR3 size: 14 residues. J was trimmed by 3 bases and V by 3 bases; bases with no gene match: 2. Germline CDR1 reads DFQATT; CDR2 reads SNEGSKA (reference sequence).

The gene calls are TRBV13 and TRBJ2-7, with no clear D. Per the germline V gene, CDR1 is PRHDT and CDR2 is FYEKMQ (reference sequence). This CDR3 region has 13 residues. The V gene lost 3 bases and the J gene lost 2 bases, with 8 bases spanning the gap. The CDR3 protein is CASSFWETYEQYF. The CDR3 region has the DNA TGTGCCAGCAGCTTTTGGGAAACCTACGAGCAGTACTTC.

The genes are TRBV6-5 and TRBJ2-5; 9 bases are a match to TRBD2. The V gene end was trimmed by 0 bases and the J gene end by 5 bases; junction bases not matched to a gene: 10. Germline V gene sequence: CDR1 MNHEY, CDR2 SVGAGI. The CDR3 is 17 residues long. This chain's CDR3 is CASSYSGGGGARETQYF. The CDR3 bases are TGTGCCAGCAGTTACTCGGGGGGCGGGGGGGCCAGGGAGACCCAGTACTTC.

This clonotype was picked up many times. J is TRBJ1-2 and V is TRBV28; tentatively, D is TRBD1 (6 bases). The germline V gene encodes CDR1 MDHEN and CDR2 SYDVKM. This CDR3 contains 13 residues. Trimming cost V 5 bases and J 8 bases, with 15 bases left between them. The CDR3, as DNA: TGTGCCAGCAGTCCGTATTCCAGGGGAGGCTACACCTTC. This translates into CASSPYSRGGYTF.

This clonotype occurred many times. Here the CDR3 DNA reads TGTGCCAGCAGTTTAGTGAGGGGAGGGACTGAAGCTTTCTTT. Its translation is CASSLVRGGTEAFF. The rearrangement uses TRBV12-3 or TRBV12-4 and TRBJ1-1, with D possibly matching TRBD1 (5 bases). V gave up 1 base and J gave up 5 bases, with 11 bases separating them. This CDR3 contains 14 residues.

This clonotype showed up just a few times. A read error may explain this, as a much larger clone is one base away. Here the CDR3 reads CAWARESYEQYF. The DNA for the CDR3 is TGTGCCTGGGCAAGGGAATCCTACGAGCAGTACTTC. The rearrangement joins TRBV30 to TRBJ2-7, with D hard to call. CDR1 is GTSNPN, CDR2 SVGIG, per germline (reference sequence). The CDR3 loop spans 12 amino acids. Trimming took 5 bases from V and 1 from J, leaving 9 bases between them.